This record covers a single TCR beta chain. The sample comes from a study of molecular identifiers for immune sequencing clone quantification. This CDR3 contains 17 residues. V shed 2 bases, J shed 5 bases, and the junction held 13 bases outside the gene matches. CDR1 is MGHDK and CDR2 is SYGVNS in the germline V gene. TCRdb used MiXCR to reprocess the PCR reads, holding one entry per CDR3 protein. The data show around 470,000 distinct CDR3 sequences, around 23% seen once. This clonotype was obtained from a human donor in good health. Some libraries in this study had Jurkat cell RNA spiked in. Sequences were obtained from naive CD8+ T cells from blood, with Jurkat cell RNA spiked in. Subset defined: FACS-sorted CD8+CD4-CCR7+CD45RA+ naive T cells. This chain joins TRBV25-1 and TRBJ2-3, with 7 positions matching TRBD2. The CDR3 spells CASSESFSSGVIDTQYF. The CDR3 bases are TGTGCCAGCAGTGAAAGTTTCTCTAGCGGAGTCATAGATACGCAGTATTTT.